These 5 T cell receptor beta chains came from one sample sequenced in a study of shared clonotypes between healthy human individuals. Measured with immunoSEQ multiplex PCR; TCRdb has only the in-frame clones, and not every one. The sample lists approximately 2,000,000 clones, around 90% seen once, with approximately 0.4% in the top ten. Sequences were obtained from naive CD4+ T cells from PBMCs. The sample's subset: CD45RA+ positively selected. Every receptor here comes from a man younger than 30 in good health. Some clones in this sample may be carry-over from other donors' samples.

This chain connects TRBV11-3 to TRBJ2-2; 7 bases line up with TRBD1. V lost 5 bases to trimming and J lost 0 bases; unmatched junction nucleotides: 6. This CDR3 is 16 amino acids long. Looked up from germline, CDR1 is SGHNT and CDR2 is YENEEA. As DNA, the CDR3 is TGTGCCAGCAGCCCATGGACAGGAGCGAACACCGGGGAGCTGTTTTTT. This gives the protein CASSPWTGANTGELFF. The complete variable domain, with remaining parts taken from reference TRBV11-3 and TRBJ2-2, reads EAGVVQSPRYKIIEKKQPVAFWCNPISGHNTLYWYLQNLGQGPELLIRYENEEAVDDSQLPKDRFSAERLKGVDSTLKIQPAELGDSAVYLCASSPWTGANTGELFFGEGSRLTVL.

The rearrangement joins TRBV15 to TRBJ2-3; 9 bases are a match to TRBD1. J gave up 3 bases and V 0 bases, and 7 bases lay outside the gene matches. This CDR3 region has 17 residues. Looked up from germline, CDR1 is LNHNV and CDR2 is YYDKDF (reference sequence). This CDR3 reads CATSRDMDRGLTDTQYF. The CDR3 DNA reads as TGTGCCACCAGCAGAGATATGGACAGGGGATTAACAGATACGCAGTATTTT. Filled out from reference TRBV15 and TRBJ2-3, the complete variable domain reads DAMVIQNPRYQVTQFGKPVTLSCSQTLNHNVMYWYQQKSSQAPKLLFHYYDKDFNNEADTPDNFQSRRPNTSFCFLDIRSPGLGDTAMYLCATSRDMDRGLTDTQYFGPGTRLTVL.

The chain combines TRBV2 with TRBJ1-1; 10 bases are a match to TRBD1. The germline V gene has CDR1 SNHLY and CDR2 FYNNEI. The junction had 8 bases not matched to a gene; V was cut back by 6 bases and J by 4 bases. The CDR3 has 15 amino acids. The CDR3, as DNA: TGTGCCAGCAGCCAAAGGACAGGGGGAGGCACTGAAGCTTTCTTT. This gives the protein CASSQRTGGGTEAFF.

The table lists this clone with a count of one. The chain carries TRBV7-2 and TRBJ2-1, with 8 bases identical to TRBD2. After removal of 5 bases from V and 6 bases from J, the junction contained 15 bases not matched to a gene. Germline V CDR1 and CDR2: SGHTA, FQGNSA. This CDR3 has 17 amino acids. The CDR3 is CASSLVYGAGGPNEQFF. In DNA, the CDR3 is TGTGCCAGCAGCCTCGTTTACGGGGCGGGAGGTCCCAATGAGCAGTTCTTC.

The V gene is TRBV4-1, the J gene TRBJ1-6, with a tentative D call TRBD1 (5 bases). Germline assignment: CDR1 MGHRA and CDR2 YSYEKL. Trimming pared 6 bases from V and 5 bases from J, leaving 14 bases between. This CDR3 is built from 15 residues. DNA of the CDR3: TGCGCCAGCAGGTGGGAGGGGCAGGATAATTCACCCCTCCACTTT. Encoded protein: CASRWEGQDNSPLHF.